Below, 20 T cell receptor beta chains from the same sample are listed, as sequenced in a study of response to subunit inactivated influenza vaccine. MiXCR was run by TCRdb on the RT-PCR reads, yielding one entry per CDR3 protein. Of roughly 780,000 distinct CDR3 sequences detected, roughly 20% appear once; the ten largest clones hold approximately 11%. This specimen consisted of PBMCs from blood, obtained about 5 days after vaccination. The receptors derive from a man aged 50 or older who received an inactivated influenza vaccine.

There are many counts of this clonotype. The chain recombines TRBV20-1 with TRBJ1-6; 7 nucleotides align to TRBD1. J gave up 7 bases and V 1 base, and 7 bases lay outside the gene matches. CDR1 and CDR2 from the germline V gene are DFQATT and SNEGSKA (reference sequence). This CDR3 spans 15 amino acids. The CDR3 nucleotides are TGCAGTGCTAGAGCTTCGACAGGGCGAAATTCACCCCTCCACTTT. Residues: CSARASTGRNSPLHF.

This clonotype has only a few counts. The chain uses TRBV27 and TRBJ2-7; TRBD1 matches at 9 bases. The CDR3 runs 15 residues. The V gene end was trimmed by 0 bases and the J gene end by 3 bases; junction bases not matched to a gene: 3. Germline V gives CDR1 MNHEY, CDR2 SMNVEV (reference sequence). The CDR3 here is CASSLSGQGLYEQYF. CDR3 DNA: TGTGCCAGCAGTTTATCGGGACAGGGTCTCTACGAGCAGTACTTC.

The chain joins TRBV12-3 or TRBV12-4 to TRBJ1-6; D gene uncertain. Trimming shortened V by 5 bases and J by 14 bases, and 13 bases separated the two germline ends. This CDR3 comprises 12 residues. CDR3 in DNA: TGTGCCAGCAGTCCAGGACCGCCGGCCCTCCACTTT. This encodes CASSPGPPALHF.

A few counts support this clonotype. The chain carries TRBV5-1 and TRBJ2-3; the D gene could be TRBD1 or TRBD2 (5 bases each). This CDR3 is built from 15 residues. Germline V gene sequence: CDR1 SGHRS, CDR2 YFSETQ. The V end lost 2 bases, the J end lost 2 bases, and 12 bases lay between the germline ends. The CDR3 DNA follows: TGCGCCAGCAGCTTACGGGGCTTTCCCACAGATACGCAGTATTTT. Translating gives CASSLRGFPTDTQYF.

This clonotype was recorded a few times. The V and J genes are TRBV20-1 and TRBJ2-5, with TRBD1 identical over 9 bases. Trimming cost V 6 bases and J 5 bases; bases outside gene matches: 10. Germline loops: CDR1 DFQATT, CDR2 SNEGSKA (reference sequence). The CDR3 contains 14 residues. The CDR3 is CSATTGQGLETQYF. DNA for the CDR3: TGCAGTGCAACCACGGGACAGGGTCTTGAGACCCAGTACTTC.

This chain joins TRBV6-2 or TRBV6-3 and TRBJ2-7; TRBD2 might be the D (6 bases). Germline values: CDR1 MNHEY, CDR2 SVGEGT. The CDR3 has 14 amino acids. V lost 10 bases and J 3 bases, leaving 19 bases between the germline ends. The CDR3, as DNA: TGTGCCACCACCCTGCTAGCGTCTTTCTACGAGCAGTACTTC. Its translation: CATTLLASFYEQYF.

The count of this clonotype is one. One junction end does not reproduce the germline sequence, and a read error may be involved. The chain couples TRBV20-1 to TRBJ2-1, with 7 bases that match TRBD2. CDR3 length equals 18 residues. CDR1 is DFQATT, CDR2 SNEGSKA, per germline (reference sequence). The CDR3 region is CSARDRSGNRHLTGEEFF. In DNA, the CDR3 is TGCAGTGCTAGAGATCGGAGCGGGAATCGCCACCTTACCGGTGAGGAGTTCTTC.

The rearrangement uses TRBV6-5 and TRBJ2-5; TRBD1 might be the D (5 bases). This CDR3 contains 14 residues. The V gene's germline CDR1 is MNHEY and CDR2 SVGAGI. Trimming removed 0 bases from V and 2 bases from J, with 7 bases in between. The CDR3 DNA sequence: TGTGCCAGCAGTTACTCGAAGGGGCAAGAGACCCAGTACTTC. Translating gives CASSYSKGQETQYF.

About this clonotype itself: This CDR3 fails to terminate in the conserved phenylalanine or tryptophan, so it likely reflects a read error. The chain couples TRBV27 to TRBJ2-3, with D tentatively TRBD1 (6 bases). The germline V and J ends were trimmed by 2 bases and 1 base, with 13 bases remaining between them. CDR1 MNHEY and CDR2 SMNVEV come from the germline V gene (reference sequence). The CDR3 extends over 16 amino acids. The CDR3 region is CASSLRGTSRTDTQYV. The CDR3 DNA reads TGTGCCAGCAGTTTAAGGGGGACCTCCCGCACAGATACGCAGTATGTT.

V is TRBV29-1 and J is TRBJ2-5; D unclear. Trimming removed 6 bases from V and 0 bases from J, with 14 bases in between. The CDR3 contains 14 residues. Germline CDR1 is SQVTM and CDR2 is ANQGSEA. This CDR3 reads CSVADGWYQETQYF. As DNA, the CDR3 is TGCAGCGTAGCCGACGGTTGGTACCAAGAGACCCAGTACTTC.

This clonotype was observed at least ten times. The chain uses TRBV12-3 or TRBV12-4 and TRBJ2-7; the D is unclear. The length of the CDR3 is 14 residues. V shed 3 bases and J shed 7 bases, with 16 bases lying between them. The CDR3, as DNA: TGTGCCAGCAGTTTGACTGAAGCCCTAAGAGAGCAGTACTTC. This gives the protein CASSLTEALREQYF.

V usage is TRBV5-1 and J usage is TRBJ1-4, with 8 nucleotides matching TRBD1. The trim removed 3 bases at V and 3 bases at J, leaving 4 bases unmatched. This CDR3 contains 15 residues. Germline V gene lookup returns CDR1 SGHRS and CDR2 YFSETQ. The CDR3 spells CASSSTGGSNEKLFF. The CDR3 bases are TGCGCCAGCAGCTCAACAGGGGGATCTAATGAAAAACTGTTTTTT.

J is TRBJ2-5 and V is TRBV5-3, with a possible D match to TRBD2 (5 bases). TRBV5-3 is an open reading frame whose function is uncertain. The CDR3 runs to 19 residues. Trimming took off 0 bases at V and 5 bases at J, with 26 bases between the two ends. The CDR3 nucleotides are TGTGCCAGAAGCTTGGCGGGTGTGTTTAGCGCCCTGGGTAGCGAGACCCAGTACTTC. Translating it yields CARSLAGVFSALGSETQYF.

The rearrangement links TRBV18 to TRBJ1-2; tentatively, D is TRBD1 (6 bases). The CDR3 runs 16 residues. Germline lookup yields CDR1 KGHSH and CDR2 LQKENI. Trimming shortened V by 2 bases and J by 7 bases, and 20 bases separated the two germline ends. CDR3 region: CASSPGGRANVRGYTF. In DNA form, the CDR3 reads TGTGCCAGCTCACCAGGGGGCAGGGCCAACGTCCGTGGCTACACCTTC.

The chain is built from TRBV6-1 and TRBJ1-3, with a possible D match to TRBD1 (6 bases). The CDR3 covers 18 residues. Germline V gene lookup returns CDR1 MNHNS and CDR2 SASEGT. Trimming stripped 6 bases from V and 2 bases from J, with 23 bases between. CDR3 DNA: TGTGCCAGCAGACGTATAGGAGGGGGTATTTCTACTGGAAACACCATATATTTT. Protein product: CASRRIGGGISTGNTIYF.

This clonotype was counted between two and nine times. The J gene is TRBJ2-7, the V gene TRBV7-2, with 7 bases lining up with TRBD2. The germline CDR1 and CDR2 sequences are SGHTA and FQGNSA. J lost 2 bases, V lost 5 bases, and 6 bases had no gene match. CDR3 length: 14 residues. CDR3 sequence reads: CASSGGGTAYEQYF. CDR3 DNA sequence: TGTGCCAGCAGCGGCGGGGGAACGGCCTACGAGCAGTACTTC.

This clonotype was observed a handful of times. This chain connects TRBV7-8 to TRBJ2-7, with D possibly matching TRBD2 (6 bases). CDR1 is SGHVS, CDR2 FQNEAQ, per germline. The CDR3 has 14 residues. V shed 5 bases and J shed 1 base, with 12 bases lying between them. The CDR3 coding sequence is TGTGCCAGCAGCAGACCGGGAGCGTCCTACGAGCAGTACTTC. This codes for CASSRPGASYEQYF. Filled out from reference TRBV7-8 and TRBJ2-7, the complete variable domain reads GAGVSQSPRYKVAKRGQDVALRCDPISGHVSLFWYQQALGQGPEFLTYFQNEAQLDKSGLPSDRFFAERPEGSVSTLKIQRTQQEDSAVYLCASSRPGASYEQYFGPGTRLTVT.

The chain is built from TRBV2 and TRBJ1-1; possibly TRBD1 for D (5 bases). With 0 bases removed from V and 4 bases from J, the gap between germline ends came to 6 bases. The CDR3 has 13 amino acids. Germline V lookup: CDR1 SNHLY, CDR2 FYNNEI. CDR3 nucleotides: TGTGCCAGCAGTGAAGCAGGGGTCACTGAAGCTTTCTTT. It specifies CASSEAGVTEAFF.

This clonotype was seen only a few times. This chain connects TRBV7-2 to TRBJ2-7; tentatively, D is TRBD1 (6 bases). V gave up 5 bases and J gave up 3 bases, with 17 bases separating them. Per germline, CDR1 SGHTA and CDR2 FQGNSA. The CDR3 spans 15 residues. This CDR3 reads CASSPPRTELYEQYF. The CDR3 coding sequence is TGTGCCAGCAGCCCTCCCCGGACAGAACTCTACGAGCAGTACTTC.

The chain employs TRBV20-1 and TRBJ2-5, with 9 bases matching TRBD2. V was pared by 0 bases and J by 3 bases, with 5 bases of the junction left unmatched. The CDR3 consists of 15 residues. The germline gives CDR1 DFQATT, CDR2 SNEGSKA (reference sequence). CDR3 residues: CSARDGAGGEETQYF. The CDR3 DNA reads TGCAGTGCTAGAGACGGAGCGGGGGGAGAAGAGACCCAGTACTTC.